One and the same sample provided the 27 T cell receptor beta chains below, sequenced in a study of early T cells in non-severe SARS-CoV-2 infection. Using its own MiXCR run on the 5' RACE reads, TCRdb lists one record per CDR3 protein. The sample has more than 50,000 distinct CDR3 sequences; 10% to 15% are singletons. The sequencing here drew on whole blood, taken at baseline. Receptors originate from an adult who was a healthcare worker with PCR-confirmed SARS-CoV-2 infection or an uninfected control (not recorded which).

This clonotype was detected a few times. CDR3 in DNA: TGTGCCAGCAGTTCTTCCTTGGGTGGATATAATCAGCCCCAGCATTTT. Residues: CASSSSLGGYNQPQHF. The chain combines TRBV27 with TRBJ1-5; D uncertain. V lost 4 bases to trimming and J lost 4 bases, with 17 bases between them. Per germline, CDR1 MNHEY and CDR2 SMNVEV (reference sequence). The CDR3 covers 16 residues.

Many counts were recorded for this clonotype. The chain recombines TRBV7-6 with TRBJ2-7; D is unresolved. Trimming stripped 2 bases from V and 0 bases from J, with 8 bases between. Germline CDR1 SGHVS, CDR2 FNYEAQ. The CDR3 is made up of 14 amino acids. The CDR3 DNA is TGTGCCAGCAGCTTATGGGGAAGCTCCTACGAGCAGTACTTC. Its protein is CASSLWGSSYEQYF.

The chain is built from TRBV6-2 or TRBV6-3 and TRBJ2-1, with TRBD1 as a possible D gene (5 bases). The germline V gene encodes CDR1 MNHEY and CDR2 SVGEGT. Between the trimmed V and J ends, which lost 3 bases and 6 bases, there was a span of 18 bases. The CDR3 runs to 16 residues. CDR3 DNA: TGTGCCAGCAGTTATAATGGGGCCCTGTCCCGCAATGAGCAGTTCTTC. It yields the protein CASSYNGALSRNEQFF.

This chain connects TRBV7-9 to TRBJ2-7; 9 nucleotides agree with TRBD1. The germline V gene has CDR1 SEHNR and CDR2 FQNEAQ (reference sequence). The V segment lost 6 bases and the J segment 5 bases; nucleotides outside the gene matches: 5. The CDR3 is 13 residues long. The CDR3 loop reads CASRITGGHEQYF. The CDR3 DNA reads TGTGCCAGCAGGATCACAGGGGGCCACGAGCAGTACTTC.

The chain joins TRBV28 to TRBJ2-7, with a weak D call TRBD1 (6 bases). Per the germline V gene, CDR1 is MDHEN and CDR2 is SYDVKM. The germline V and J ends were trimmed by 5 bases and 2 bases, with 13 bases remaining between them. The CDR3 runs to 14 residues. CDR3 DNA sequence: TGTGCCAGCAGTATTCCCGGGACAACCTACGAGCAGTACTTC. It encodes CASSIPGTTYEQYF.

This chain connects TRBV19 to TRBJ2-5; tentative D call: TRBD1 (6 bases). The CDR3 consists of 16 residues. Trimming removed 2 bases from V and 2 bases from J, with 15 bases in between. Germline assignment: CDR1 LNHDA and CDR2 SQIVND (reference sequence). CDR3 bases: TGTGCCAGTAGTATAACTTGGGGGCTTCGGCAAGAGACCCAGTACTTC. As protein: CASSITWGLRQETQYF.

J is TRBJ2-2 and V is TRBV24-1; 7 bases fit TRBD1. Germline V CDR1 and CDR2: KGHDR, SFDVKD. The CDR3 sequence is 15 residues long. V lost 1 base and J lost 7; bases outside the gene matches: 5. For the CDR3, the DNA is TGTGCCACCAGTGATTTCGGACAGGCCCACGGGGAGCTGTTTTTT. Its protein is CATSDFGQAHGELFF.

In this sample, this clonotype turned up a few times. The chain couples TRBV6-5 to TRBJ2-7, with D tentatively TRBD1 (6 bases). Trimming shortened V by 6 bases and J by 2 bases, and 14 bases separated the two germline ends. This CDR3 is built from 14 residues. Germline V gives CDR1 MNHEY, CDR2 SVGAGI. The CDR3 DNA is TGTGCCAGCAGCCCCCAGGGGCGGACCTACGAGCAGTACTTC. It translates to CASSPQGRTYEQYF.

This clonotype was observed many times. The chain recombines TRBV7-2 with TRBJ2-3; TRBD2 matches 7 bases. This CDR3 has 17 residues. After removal of 1 base from V and 2 bases from J, the junction contained 9 bases not matched to a gene. Germline CDR1 is SGHTA and CDR2 is FQGNSA. The CDR3, as DNA: TGTGCCAGCAGCTTAGTGGTCAGCGGGACTTACACAGATACGCAGTATTTT. Amino acids: CASSLVVSGTYTDTQYF.

This chain links TRBV11-3 with TRBJ2-1; 8 bases line up with TRBD2. Germline values: CDR1 SGHNT, CDR2 YENEEA. The CDR3 is 14 residues long. The J segment lost 10 bases and the V segment lost 5 bases, leaving 10 bases of the junction unmatched. The CDR3 DNA follows: TGTGCCAGCAGCCCACCGGGACTAGGGTACGAGCAGTTCTTC. It encodes CASSPPGLGYEQFF. The entire variable domain, with the rest obtained from reference TRBV11-3 and TRBJ2-1, is as follows: EAGVVQSPRYKIIEKKQPVAFWCNPISGHNTLYWYLQNLGQGPELLIRYENEEAVDDSQLPKDRFSAERLKGVDSTLKIQPAELGDSAVYLCASSPPGLGYEQFFGPGTRLTVL.

This clonotype was picked up a small number of times. The chain carries TRBV20-1 and TRBJ2-7, with 7 bases matching TRBD1. The germline CDR1 and CDR2 sequences are DFQATT and SNEGSKA (reference sequence). This CDR3 comprises 13 residues. The junction had 4 bases not matched to a gene; V was cut back by 3 bases and J by 2 bases. The DNA of the CDR3 is TGCAGTGCTAGGACAGGGAGACCCTACGAGCAGTACTTC. Translating gives CSARTGRPYEQYF.

The genes are TRBV6-5 and TRBJ2-1; 8 positions agree with TRBD2. The CDR3 length is 17 residues. The junction had 10 bases not matched to a gene; V was cut back by 6 bases and J by 0 bases. Germline V gene data show CDR1 as MNHEY and CDR2 as SVGAGI. The CDR3 region is CASRSPSGGSSYNEQFF. The CDR3 DNA is TGTGCCAGCAGAAGTCCCAGCGGGGGCAGCTCCTACAATGAGCAGTTCTTC.

In this sample, this clonotype turned up a few times. The chain carries TRBV12-5 and TRBJ2-7, with 8 bases fitting TRBD2. Trimming at V came to 5 bases and at J to 3 bases, leaving 30 bases not matched to a gene. The CDR3 spans 22 residues. Germline CDR1 is LGHNT and CDR2 is FRNRAP. CDR3 sequence reads: CASGPSRVLRGAESNRFYEQYF. The CDR3 DNA is TGTGCTAGTGGTCCATCGAGAGTCTTGCGGGGGGCAGAATCGAACCGCTTCTACGAGCAGTACTTC.

This clonotype occurred a few times. CDR3 sequence (DNA): TGTGCCATCACTCGGGACATAAATCAGCCCCAGCATTTT. It encodes CAITRDINQPQHF. The chain employs TRBV10-3 and TRBJ1-5; D is possibly TRBD1 (6 bases). Germline CDR1 reads ENHRY; CDR2 reads SYGVKD. V lost 7 bases, J lost 4 bases, and 11 bases lay in between. The CDR3 covers 13 residues.

A remark on this clonotype: A much larger clone differs by one base, so this may be a read error. CDR3 region: CASSFSAVPQHF. CDR3 sequence (DNA): TGTGCCAGCAGTTTTTCTGCGGTGCCTCAGCATTTT. The chain has TRBV12-3 or TRBV12-4 and TRBJ1-5, with unresolved D. CDR3 length: 12 amino acids. V was pared by 3 bases and J by 13 bases, with 13 bases between.

This clonotype came up a few times. This rearrangement joins TRBV27 to TRBJ1-1, with D possibly matching TRBD1 (5 bases). CDR3 length: 13 amino acids. Germline lookup yields CDR1 MNHEY and CDR2 SMNVEV (reference sequence). Trimming removed 6 bases from V and 3 bases from J, with 11 bases in between. The CDR3 DNA is TGTGCCAGCAGGGAGATGACAGACACTGAAGCTTTCTTT. Protein: CASREMTDTEAFF.

V is TRBV7-6 and J is TRBJ2-3; tentative D call: TRBD1 (6 bases). Trimming took off 1 base at V and 4 bases at J, with 9 bases between the two ends. The CDR3 is 14 residues long. Germline V gene lookup returns CDR1 SGHVS and CDR2 FNYEAQ. Written as DNA, the CDR3 is TGTGCCAGCAGCTTAGAGGGGGTGGCAGATACGCAGTATTTT. Residues: CASSLEGVADTQYF. The variable domain in full, with the rest retrieved from reference TRBV7-6 and TRBJ2-3, is GAGVSQSPRYKVTKRGQDVALRCDPISGHVSLYWYRQALGQGPEFLTYFNYEAQQDKSGLPNDRFSAERPEGSISTLTIQRTEQRDSAMYRCASSLEGVADTQYFGPGTRLTVL.

As DNA, the CDR3 is TGTGCCAGCAGTCGGAACGTGGACAGGAGGCAGTATTTT. Encoded protein: CASSRNVDRRQYF. V is TRBV11-2 and J is TRBJ2-3; TRBD1 agrees at 7 bases. This CDR3 region has 13 residues. Germline V lookup: CDR1 SGHAT, CDR2 FQNNGV. The ends lost 6 bases at V and 11 bases at J; junction bases unmatched: 11.

The chain uses TRBV5-1 and TRBJ2-5; possible D gene TRBD2, 6 bases. Trimming shortened V by 5 bases and J by 5 bases, and 19 bases separated the two germline ends. The CDR3 is 15 amino acids. Looked up from germline, CDR1 is SGHRS and CDR2 is YFSETQ. The CDR3 sequence: CASSSSAGPVETQYF. The CDR3 nucleotides are TGCGCCAGCAGTTCCTCAGCGGGTCCGGTGGAGACCCAGTACTTC.

This chain links TRBV12-3 or TRBV12-4 with TRBJ1-1; unclear D gene. V was cut by 6 bases and J by 2 bases, with 13 bases left in between. The length of the CDR3 is 14 residues. The CDR3 DNA reads as TGTGCCAGCAGGCCTCCTAGCGTCAACACTGAAGCTTTCTTT. It is translated as CASRPPSVNTEAFF.

The genes are TRBV29-1 and TRBJ2-7; D perhaps matches TRBD1 (5 bases). Per germline, CDR1 SQVTM and CDR2 ANQGSEA. V dropped 4 bases and J dropped 4 bases, with 11 bases sitting between them. This CDR3 contains 12 residues. CDR3 sequence reads: CSVGAAGYEQYF. The DNA for the CDR3 is TGCAGCGTTGGCGCGGCAGGGTACGAGCAGTACTTC.

This clonotype was recorded at least ten times. The chain employs TRBV7-6 and TRBJ1-2; no reliable D call. The V end lost 4 bases, the J end lost 3 bases, and 15 bases lay between the germline ends. Germline V gene data show CDR1 as SGHVS and CDR2 as FNYEAQ. The CDR3 covers 15 residues. DNA of the CDR3: TGTGCCAGCAGCTCCGGCCCGAAAGTGGACTATGGCTACACCTTC. It encodes CASSSGPKVDYGYTF.

This clonotype showed up many times. V is TRBV20-1 and J is TRBJ2-2; 7 positions agree with TRBD1. Germline lookup yields CDR1 DFQATT and CDR2 SNEGSKA (reference sequence). The CDR3 extends over 14 amino acids. The J segment lost 2 bases and the V segment lost 4 bases, leaving 4 bases of the junction unmatched. The CDR3 protein is CSAKGQSNTGELFF. DNA of the CDR3: TGCAGTGCTAAGGGACAGTCAAACACCGGGGAGCTGTTTTTT.

This chain connects TRBV12-3 or TRBV12-4 to TRBJ1-6; tentative D call: TRBD1 (6 bases). There are 18 residues in the CDR3. V was cut by 6 bases and J by 9 bases, with 27 bases left in between. The CDR3 sequence: CASSLNPRSGQWGSPLHF. The CDR3 DNA follows: TGTGCCAGCAGCCTCAATCCCCGATCCGGACAGTGGGGTTCACCCCTCCACTTT.

This chain uses TRBV28 with TRBJ2-1; 9 bases map to TRBD2. Losses at the gene ends were 5 bases for V and 3 bases for J; bases not matched to a gene: 5. Germline values: CDR1 MDHEN, CDR2 SYDVKM. The CDR3 is made up of 15 amino acids. In DNA, the CDR3 is TGTGCCAGCAGTGTAGAGACTAGCGGCTACAATGAGCAGTTCTTC. It encodes CASSVETSGYNEQFF.

This chain uses TRBV7-6 with TRBJ1-3, with D perhaps TRBD1 (5 bases). This CDR3 has 17 amino acids. Germline values: CDR1 SGHVS, CDR2 FNYEAQ. V was cut by 3 bases and J by 1 base, with 16 bases left in between. CDR3 protein: CASSLFPDKRSGNTIYF. In DNA, the CDR3 is TGTGCCAGCAGCTTGTTCCCGGACAAAAGATCTGGAAACACCATATATTTT.

This clonotype was detected only a few times. This rearrangement joins TRBV12-3 or TRBV12-4 to TRBJ2-1; TRBD2 aligns across 7 bases. The V gene end was trimmed by 6 bases and the J gene end by 8 bases; junction bases not matched to a gene: 16. The CDR3 length is 16 residues. The chain's CDR3 is CASSSRGLGTKDEQFF. Written as DNA, the CDR3 is TGTGCCAGCAGCTCCCGTGGACTAGGAACGAAAGATGAGCAGTTCTTC.